These 5 T cell receptor beta chains were all obtained from the same sample, sequenced in a study of CD8+ T cells in alopecia areata. Regarding treatment: oral pan-JAK inhibitor, 5-10 mg twice daily. RNA was extracted and reverse transcribed into cDNA as the sequencing template. Sequencing used immunoSEQ multiplex PCR; TCRdb keeps in-frame clones, though not all of them. This sample has around 190,000 clones; approximately 60% occur once, and the top ten carry approximately 0.63%. Sequenced material: CD4+ T cells sorted from blood, taken at week 4, from a patient treated with tofacitinib. These receptor sequences come from a human donor with alopecia areata.

The CDR3 DNA sequence: TGTGCCAGCAGTCCCTCCTATTACGGAGGGCCCCGAGGGCAAGAGACCCAGTACTTC. Its translation is CASSPSYYGGPRGQETQYF. This rearrangement joins TRBV27 to TRBJ2-5, with D tentatively TRBD2 (6 bases). The V gene lost 5 bases and the J gene lost 2 bases, with 27 bases spanning the gap. Germline V gives CDR1 MNHEY, CDR2 SMNVEV (reference sequence). The CDR3 length is 19 residues.

This chain uses TRBV2 with TRBJ2-7, with D perhaps TRBD1 (5 bases). The CDR3 has 11 amino acids. Trimming took off 6 bases at V and 5 bases at J, with 8 bases between the two ends. Per germline, CDR1 SNHLY and CDR2 FYNNEI. The CDR3 sequence: CASSPRDEQYF. As DNA, the CDR3 is TGTGCCAGCAGCCCCAGGGACGAGCAGTACTTC.

The genes are TRBV2 and TRBJ2-1; D not certain. V was cut by 3 bases and J by 7 bases, with 7 bases left in between. Germline lookup yields CDR1 SNHLY and CDR2 FYNNEI. The CDR3 extends over 12 amino acids. The CDR3: CASSDPRNEQFF. The DNA of the CDR3 is TGTGCCAGCAGTGATCCTCGGAATGAGCAGTTCTTC.

The chain carries TRBV4-1 and TRBJ1-5; tentatively, D is TRBD1 (6 bases). The V end lost 0 bases, the J end lost 1 base, and 10 bases lay between the germline ends. CDR1 is MGHRA and CDR2 is YSYEKL in the germline V gene. The CDR3 is 16 amino acids. CDR3 in amino acids: CASSQERGGSNQPQHF. CDR3 DNA sequence: TGCGCCAGCAGCCAAGAGAGGGGGGGAAGCAATCAGCCCCAGCATTTT.

The chain employs TRBV29-1 and TRBJ1-2; TRBD1 is a possible D gene (6 bases). The CDR3 consists of 12 residues. Germline CDR1 is SQVTM and CDR2 is ANQGSEA. Trimming removed 3 bases from V and 6 bases from J, with 11 bases in between. CDR3 loop: CSVEPQGDGYTF. The CDR3 DNA is TGCAGCGTTGAGCCACAGGGTGATGGCTACACCTTC.